The 30 T cell receptor beta chains given below trace back to one sample, sequenced in a study of blood T cells in healthy people across ages. Combining a sample-barcoded 5' primer with a J-beta primer mix, a second PCR ran for about 7 to 11 cycles. TCRdb re-called the 5' RACE reads with MiXCR, one entry per CDR3 protein. The sample consists of some 940,000 distinct CDR3 sequences, 25% to 30% of them appearing once. A further study also used this sample, focusing on T cells of mothers and their children.

The sample consisted of blood. These receptors came from a woman aged 40 to 50 in good health.

The J gene is TRBJ2-1, the V gene TRBV28, with TRBD2 matching 11 bases. CDR1 MDHEN and CDR2 SYDVKM come from the germline V gene. J gave up 8 bases and V 5 bases, and 11 bases lay outside the gene matches. The CDR3 contains 16 residues. CDR3 bases: TGTGCCAGCAGTGACCCCGGGACTAGCGGCGTGGATGAGCAGTTCTTC. Protein product: CASSDPGTSGVDEQFF.

This clonotype was seen repeatedly, ten times or more. J is TRBJ2-7 and V is TRBV7-9; no clear D. CDR1 SEHNR and CDR2 FQNEAQ come from the germline V gene (reference sequence). The CDR3 consists of 13 residues. The V end was cut by 5 bases, the J end by 0 bases, with 8 bases between. The CDR3 reads CASSLQNSYEQYF. The DNA for the CDR3 is TGTGCCAGCAGCCTACAAAACTCCTACGAGCAGTACTTC.

This clonotype was observed a handful of times. This chain connects TRBV28 to TRBJ2-7; D ambiguous. This CDR3 comprises 11 residues. The V gene lost 6 bases and the J gene lost 7 bases, with 10 bases spanning the gap. The germline CDR1 and CDR2 sequences are MDHEN and SYDVKM. The DNA for the CDR3 is TGTGCCAGCAGGATAGGGCGTGAGCAGTACTTC. Translating gives CASRIGREQYF.

This clonotype was counted only a few times. This may be a read error, as it is one base from a much larger clone. This chain links TRBV29-1 with TRBJ2-7; D remains unclear. The CDR3 spans 12 residues. CDR1 and CDR2 from the germline V gene are SQVTM and ANQGSEA. Trimming cost V 4 bases and J 7 bases, with 14 bases left between them. As DNA, the CDR3 is TGCAGCGTTGGGGGTCACAGCAATGAGCAGTACTTC. Translated, it gives CSVGGHSNEQYF.

The sample holds a few counts of this clonotype. The chain is built from TRBV7-2 and TRBJ1-2; TRBD1 is a possible D gene (5 bases). V was trimmed by 0 bases and J by 8 bases, leaving 13 bases between them. Per germline, CDR1 SGHTA and CDR2 FQGNSA. This CDR3 contains 14 residues. The CDR3 spells CASSLAGTSSGYTF. As DNA, the CDR3 is TGTGCCAGCAGCTTAGCCGGGACGTCTAGCGGCTACACCTTC.

The genes are TRBV27 and TRBJ1-5, with 9 bases identical to TRBD1. V dropped 2 bases and J dropped 9; count of bases not matched to a gene: 5. CDR1 and CDR2 (germline): MNHEY, SMNVEV (reference sequence). CDR3 length: 14 amino acids. The CDR3 sequence: CASSLGQGIWPQHF. DNA of the CDR3: TGTGCCAGCAGTTTAGGACAGGGGATCTGGCCCCAGCATTTT.

About this clonotype: The CDR3 does not end in the conserved phenylalanine or tryptophan, so this is likely a read error. The rearrangement uses TRBV20-1 and TRBJ2-2, with 11 nucleotides matching TRBD2. J was trimmed by 7 bases and V by 2 bases; bases with no gene match: 6. This CDR3 region has 15 residues. Looked up from germline, CDR1 is DFQATT and CDR2 is SNEGSKA (reference sequence). The CDR3 reads CSARTSGGGGGELFL. CDR3 nucleotides: TGCAGTGCTAGAACTAGCGGGGGTGGGGGCGGGGAGCTGTTTTTG.

At least ten counts were recorded for this clonotype. The chain employs TRBV5-1 and TRBJ2-1; D is unclear. V was pared by 0 bases and J by 1 base, with 8 bases between. Germline-derived CDR1 and CDR2 are SGHRS and YFSETQ. CDR3 length: 15 amino acids. CDR3 in DNA: TGCGCCAGCAGCTTGGAGGTAGGATCCTACAATGAGCAGTTCTTC. Protein: CASSLEVGSYNEQFF.

In this sample, this clonotype turned up a few times. This rearrangement joins TRBV20-1 to TRBJ1-5; TRBD1 agrees at 7 bases. Germline V lookup: CDR1 DFQATT, CDR2 SNEGSKA (reference sequence). The V and J ends lost 4 bases and 0 bases, in that order; junction bases with no gene match: 18. The CDR3 is 19 residues long. The CDR3 nucleotides are TGCAGTGCTAAGAAATCGCGGCAGGGGGAAGTGTATAGCAATCAGCCCCAGCATTTT. As protein: CSAKKSRQGEVYSNQPQHF.

To note about this clonotype: With a much larger clone just one base away, this may be a read error. CDR3 in amino acids: CATSRGASGYNEQFF. The CDR3 DNA sequence: TGTGCCACCAGCAGAGGGGCTAGCGGCTACAATGAGCAGTTCTTC. The V call is TRBV15, the J call TRBJ2-1; 7 positions agree with TRBD2. V lost 1 base and J lost 3; bases outside the gene matches: 3. The germline gives CDR1 LNHNV, CDR2 YYDKDF (reference sequence). The length of the CDR3 is 15 residues.

The rearrangement joins TRBV12-3 or TRBV12-4 to TRBJ1-4; D call uncertain. The CDR3 sequence is 15 residues long. Trimming left V 6 bases short and J 0 bases short, with 11 bases between. The CDR3 sequence is CASSSSTTTNEKLFF. CDR3 bases: TGTGCCAGCAGCTCGAGTACCACAACTAATGAAAAACTGTTTTTT.

The chain recombines TRBV15 with TRBJ1-4; perhaps TRBD1 as D (5 bases). The CDR3 consists of 15 residues. CDR1 is LNHNV and CDR2 is YYDKDF in the germline V gene (reference sequence). Trimming cost V 0 bases and J 8 bases, with 13 bases left between them. The CDR3 DNA sequence: TGTGCCACCAGCAGAGATCGGGCCGAGGGGGAAAAACTGTTTTTT. Translating gives CATSRDRAEGEKLFF. The full variable domain, its missing parts supplied by reference TRBV15 and TRBJ1-4, is DAMVIQNPRYQVTQFGKPVTLSCSQTLNHNVMYWYQQKSSQAPKLLFHYYDKDFNNEADTPDNFQSRRPNTSFCFLDIRSPGLGDTAMYLCATSRDRAEGEKLFFGSGTQLSVL.

This clonotype has only a few counts. A junction boundary mismatches the germline segment, possibly from a read error. The chain combines TRBV7-9 with TRBJ2-5; unclear D gene. Germline CDR1 and CDR2: SEHNR and FQNEAQ (reference sequence). This CDR3 contains 13 residues. The CDR3 region is CANSLVNQETQYF. The CDR3 DNA follows: TGTGCCAACAGCTTAGTAAATCAAGAGACCCAGTACTTC.

To note about this clonotype: Being one base from a much bigger clone, this may be a read error. The chain carries TRBV7-9 and TRBJ2-5; possibly TRBD1 for D (5 bases). TRBJ2-7 matches the DNA end more closely, so the J call is doubtful. This CDR3 comprises 13 residues. Germline CDR1 SEHNR, CDR2 FQNEAQ (reference sequence). Written as DNA, the CDR3 is TGTGCCAGCAGCCCTTACGACAGATACGAGCAGTACTTC. Translation gives CASSPYDRYEQYF.

In DNA, the CDR3 is TGCGCCAGCAGCTACGTGACTAGCGGGAACAATGAGCAGTTCTTC. This codes for CASSYVTSGNNEQFF. The chain is built from TRBV5-1 and TRBJ2-1, with 11 positions matching TRBD2. This CDR3 contains 15 residues. The V segment lost 3 bases and the J segment 5 bases; nucleotides outside the gene matches: 4. Looked up from germline, CDR1 is SGHRS and CDR2 is YFSETQ. The variable domain in full, completed from reference TRBV5-1 and TRBJ2-1, reads KAGVTQTPRYLIKTRGQQVTLSCSPISGHRSVSWYQQTPGQGLQFLFEYFSETQRNKGNFPGRFSGRQFSNSRSEMNVSTLELGDSALYLCASSYVTSGNNEQFFGPGTRLTVL.

This clonotype was recorded many times. This chain connects TRBV9 to TRBJ2-2; no firm D call. CDR1 and CDR2 (germline): SGDLS, YYNGEE. The germline V and J ends were trimmed by 4 bases and 1 base, with 8 bases remaining between them. The CDR3 is made up of 14 amino acids. The CDR3 DNA reads as TGTGCCAGCAGCCCCACAAGGAACACCGGGGAGCTGTTTTTT. Its protein product is CASSPTRNTGELFF.

This sequence joins TRBV4-3 and TRBJ1-2; the match to TRBD1 covers 12 bases. Per germline, CDR1 LGHNA and CDR2 YSLEER. V lost 4 bases, J lost 5 bases, and 8 bases stayed unmatched. The CDR3 consists of 16 residues. CDR3 nucleotides: TGCGCCAGCAGCCCAGGGGGGGACAGGGGGCCGTATGGCTACACCTTC. It translates to CASSPGGDRGPYGYTF.

This clonotype has a handful of counts. The gene calls are TRBV5-1 and TRBJ2-7; no clear D gene. Trimming shortened V by 3 bases and J by 1 base, and 11 bases separated the two germline ends. The CDR3 covers 14 residues. Germline assignment: CDR1 SGHRS and CDR2 YFSETQ. This chain's CDR3 is CASSWVGGSYEQYF. In nucleotides, the CDR3 is TGCGCCAGCAGCTGGGTCGGCGGATCCTACGAGCAGTACTTC.

With respect to this clonotype: A much larger clonotype is one base distant, so this may be a read error. The chain carries TRBV29-1 and TRBJ1-2; D possibly corresponds to TRBD1 (6 bases). The germline gives CDR1 SQVTM, CDR2 ANQGSEA. The CDR3 length is 12 residues. DNA for the CDR3: TGCAGCGGTGATCTGGGGGGCTATGACTACACCTTC. It encodes CSGDLGGYDYTF.

This clonotype was seen at least ten times. This chain joins TRBV24-1 and TRBJ2-1; 9 positions agree with TRBD2. The CDR3 loop spans 17 amino acids. Germline trimming cut 2 bases from V and 4 bases from J; bases unmatched to any gene: 8. CDR1 and CDR2 (germline): KGHDR, SFDVKD. CDR3 nucleotide sequence: TGTGCCACCAGTGATTCAGGCGGGAGGGTGTTTTACAATGAGCAGTTCTTC. Translating gives CATSDSGGRVFYNEQFF.

The rearrangement links TRBV5-1 to TRBJ2-5, with 9 bases fitting TRBD1. The germline CDR1 and CDR2 sequences are SGHRS and YFSETQ. CDR3 length equals 16 residues. J lost 5 bases, V lost 3 bases, and 11 bases had no gene match. The CDR3 DNA reads as TGCGCCAGCAGCTCCGGGGGACAGGGCGGCACTGAGACCCAGTACTTC. Translated, it gives CASSSGGQGGTETQYF.

This clonotype was observed a few times. The chain recombines TRBV7-9 with TRBJ2-7; 8 positions agree with TRBD1. The V and J ends lost 2 bases and 8 bases, in that order; junction bases with no gene match: 5. The CDR3 totals 13 residues. Germline-derived CDR1 and CDR2 are SEHNR and FQNEAQ (reference sequence). Here the CDR3 DNA reads TGTGCCAGCAGCTTACCGGGACAGGCGAAGCAGTACTTC. Translating it yields CASSLPGQAKQYF.

This clonotype was detected many times. This chain joins TRBV5-1 and TRBJ2-3; perhaps TRBD1 as D (7 bases). This CDR3 contains 14 residues. The germline V gene has CDR1 SGHRS and CDR2 YFSETQ. The germline V and J ends were trimmed by 5 bases and 3 bases, with 13 bases remaining between them. The CDR3 DNA reads TGCGCCAGCAGTAAACAGGGGAGGACAGATACGCAGTATTTT. This codes for CASSKQGRTDTQYF.

The rearrangement links TRBV6-2 or TRBV6-3 to TRBJ1-1; no definite D call. Germline lookup yields CDR1 MNHEY and CDR2 SVGEGT. Trimming removed 8 bases at V and 0 bases at J, with 28 bases between. The CDR3 is made up of 19 amino acids. CDR3 nucleotide sequence: TGTGCCAGCGGTGGCATCCCTTACATCTTATCCCAGGTGAACACTGAAGCTTTCTTT. This codes for CASGGIPYILSQVNTEAFF.

This clonotype occurred a few times. The rearrangement links TRBV30 to TRBJ2-7, with a tentative D call TRBD2 (5 bases). V lost 2 bases and J 2 bases, leaving 10 bases between the germline ends. Germline CDR1 is GTSNPN and CDR2 is SVGIG (reference sequence). The CDR3 length is 13 residues. In nucleotides, the CDR3 is TGTGCCTGGAGTTTATACGGGACCTACGAGCAGTACTTC. Translation gives CAWSLYGTYEQYF.

The chain recombines TRBV6-2 or TRBV6-3 with TRBJ2-1; possibly TRBD1 for D (5 bases). CDR3 length: 12 amino acids. Trimming left V 6 bases short and J 8 bases short, with 11 bases between. CDR1 is MNHEY and CDR2 is SVGEGT in the germline V gene. CDR3 loop: CASSLQAYEQFF. The DNA for the CDR3 is TGTGCCAGCAGCCTACAGGCCTATGAGCAGTTCTTC.

The chain uses TRBV9 and TRBJ2-7; D not certain. This CDR3 has 12 residues. The V gene lost 4 bases and the J gene lost 2 bases, with 7 bases spanning the gap. The germline gives CDR1 SGDLS, CDR2 YYNGEE. The CDR3 spells CASSNGAYEQYF. CDR3 nucleotide sequence: TGTGCCAGCAGCAATGGCGCCTACGAGCAGTACTTC.

This clonotype occurred a few times. The V gene is TRBV6-2 or TRBV6-3, the J gene TRBJ1-2; D gene uncertain. Germline loops: CDR1 MNHEY, CDR2 SVGEGT. The CDR3 is 16 residues long. V was clipped by 0 bases and J by 2 bases, with 13 bases between them. The CDR3 is CASSYSITGGNYGYTF. The CDR3 coding sequence is TGTGCCAGCAGTTACTCGATAACGGGTGGAAACTATGGCTACACCTTC.

At least ten counts were recorded for this clonotype. The chain links TRBV12-3 or TRBV12-4 to TRBJ2-5; D is uncertain. The length of the CDR3 is 14 residues. Trimming pared 5 bases from V and 1 base from J, leaving 11 bases between. CDR3 in DNA: TGTGCCAGCAGTCCTCAGACACTCCAAGAGACCCAGTACTTC. Protein sequence: CASSPQTLQETQYF.

This rearrangement joins TRBV20-1 to TRBJ2-5; TRBD1 agrees at 8 bases. V lost 5 bases and J lost 5; bases outside the gene matches: 7. The CDR3 extends over 13 amino acids. Germline CDR1 is DFQATT and CDR2 is SNEGSKA (reference sequence). The CDR3 DNA is TGCAGTGCTCCCCAGGGGGCGGGGGAGACCCAGTACTTC. It encodes CSAPQGAGETQYF.